These 7 T cell receptor beta chains were all obtained from the same sample, sequenced in a study of early T cells in non-severe SARS-CoV-2 infection. TCRdb fed the 5' RACE reads into MiXCR, producing one record per CDR3 protein. This table has just under 90,000 distinct CDR3 sequences, roughly 14% appearing once. The sample was whole blood. The source is an adult who was a healthcare worker with PCR-confirmed SARS-CoV-2 infection or an uninfected control (not recorded which).

The sample holds a few counts of this clonotype. The chain uses TRBV10-3 and TRBJ2-7; D perhaps matches TRBD2 (6 bases). V lost 11 bases and J lost 7, with 24 bases in between. CDR1 and CDR2 from the germline V gene are ENHRY and SYGVKD. This CDR3 comprises 14 residues. The CDR3 sequence: CASTEGGASREQYF. CDR3 DNA sequence: TGTGCCTCCACGGAGGGAGGAGCGTCTCGGGAGCAGTACTTC.

The chain combines TRBV6-5 with TRBJ1-2, with 7 bases lining up with TRBD1. Unmatched junction bases numbered 7, after V lost 0 bases and J lost 6 bases. Germline loops: CDR1 MNHEY, CDR2 SVGAGI. The CDR3 is 15 residues long. For the CDR3, the DNA is TGTGCCAGCAGTTACTCCAAAAGGGGGCTCGATGGCTACACCTTC. It specifies CASSYSKRGLDGYTF.

This chain connects TRBV5-4 to TRBJ2-1; TRBD2 aligns across 9 bases. Germline-derived CDR1 and CDR2 are SGHNT and YYREEE (reference sequence). V gave up 2 bases and J gave up 2 bases; unmatched junction bases: 8. The CDR3 runs 17 residues. The CDR3 coding sequence is TGTGCCAGCAGCTTATGGCGTCTAGCGGGGACCTACAATGAGCAGTTCTTC. It encodes CASSLWRLAGTYNEQFF. Full variable domain (missing parts from reference TRBV5-4 and TRBJ2-1): ETGVTQSPTHLIKTRGQQVTLRCSSQSGHNTVSWYQQALGQGPQFIFQYYREEENGRGNFPPRFSGLQFPNYSSELNVNALELDDSALYLCASSLWRLAGTYNEQFFGPGTRLTVL.

V is TRBV18 and J is TRBJ1-2; no reliable D call. CDR3 length: 10 residues. V was cut by 6 bases and J by 2 bases, with 1 base left in between. The germline gives CDR1 KGHSH, CDR2 LQKENI. The CDR3 loop is CASSNYGYTF. CDR3 bases: TGTGCCAGCTCCAACTATGGCTACACCTTC.

The rearrangement joins TRBV7-9 to TRBJ1-1; tentative D call: TRBD1 (5 bases). The germline V gene has CDR1 SEHNR and CDR2 FQNEAQ (reference sequence). The ends were cut back, 7 bases at V and 0 bases at J, with 12 bases in the middle. The CDR3 loop spans 14 amino acids. The CDR3 region has the DNA TGTGCCAGCAAACCGCCAGGGTTGAACACTGAAGCTTTCTTT. Protein sequence: CASKPPGLNTEAFF.

This clonotype turned up a few times. CDR3 nucleotide sequence: TGCAGTGCTAGACCTAGCGGGAGGGCTAACGAGCAGTACTTC. Its translation is CSARPSGRANEQYF. This chain joins TRBV20-1 and TRBJ2-7; the match to TRBD2 covers 12 bases. The CDR3 runs 14 residues. Trimming removed 2 bases from V and 5 bases from J; junction bases left unmatched: 4. Germline-derived CDR1 and CDR2 are DFQATT and SNEGSKA (reference sequence).

This clonotype was detected only a few times. This rearrangement joins TRBV12-3 or TRBV12-4 to TRBJ1-1; D gene ambiguous. CDR3 size: 13 residues. The V end lost 3 bases, the J end lost 4 bases, and 9 bases lay between the germline ends. In DNA form, the CDR3 reads TGTGCCAGCAGTTTCCCTGGGTTCACTGAAGCTTTCTTT. Translating it yields CASSFPGFTEAFF.